This TCR beta chain stems from a study of vaccination and CD4 T cells after COVID-19. Sequenced with the Oncomine TCR Beta short-read assay was DNA taken from cultured CD4+ T cells. TCRdb ran MiXCR on the PCR reads and lists one entry per CDR3 protein. This sample has around 14,000 distinct CDR3 sequences, with about 50% found just once. After removal of 8 bases from V and 2 bases from J, the junction contained 12 bases not matched to a gene. CDR3 length: 15 residues. From germline, CDR1 is SQVTM and CDR2 ANQGSEA. Sample treatment: roughly ten-day PBMC culture with coronavirus spike peptide pools or control peptides (ViraFEST assay). Points on this clonotype: As yet, its antigen is unknown.

Sequencing was done on a sample of CD4+ T cells from blood, cultured in vitro. The receptor was derived from a human donor who had recovered from COVID-19. This chain uses TRBV29-1 with TRBJ2-3, with 8 bases that match TRBD1. The CDR3 nucleotides read TGCAGCTCCTTTTCCGGGACAGGATTCACAGATACGCAGTATTTT. Translation: CSSFSGTGFTDTQYF.